Shown below are 26 T cell receptor beta chains from a single sample sequenced in a study of neurological immune-mediated disorders. MiXCR was run by TCRdb on the 5' RACE reads, yielding one entry per CDR3 protein. The repertoire has tens of thousands of distinct CDR3 sequences, 4% to 6% of them found once; the top ten carry roughly 2.4%. The sequenced sample consisted of PBMCs. The receptors were sampled from a woman aged 25 to 39 with multiple sclerosis.

This clonotype was picked up many times. The chain has TRBV5-1 and TRBJ2-3; D ambiguous. CDR1 and CDR2 from the germline V gene are SGHRS and YFSETQ. V gave up 0 bases and J gave up 1 base, with 3 bases separating them. This CDR3 is built from 13 residues. CDR3 sequence reads: CASSLDRTDTQYF. In DNA form, the CDR3 reads TGCGCCAGCAGCTTGGACCGCACAGATACGCAGTATTTT.

The chain combines TRBV7-2 with TRBJ2-1; 8 bases align to TRBD2. The CDR3 sequence is 16 residues long. V lost 5 bases and J lost 3; bases outside the gene matches: 9. Per germline, CDR1 SGHTA and CDR2 FQGNSA. In DNA form, the CDR3 reads TGTGCCAGCAGCCGCCGGGGGACTAGAGTCTACAATGAGCAGTTCTTC. Translating gives CASSRRGTRVYNEQFF.

This clonotype was recorded many times. This chain links TRBV20-1 with TRBJ2-3, with 7 bases aligning to TRBD1. J lost 5 bases, V lost 7 bases, and 12 bases had no gene match. CDR3 length: 14 residues. From germline, CDR1 is DFQATT and CDR2 SNEGSKA (reference sequence). CDR3 amino acids: CSVELYPGGDTQYF. The CDR3 DNA reads TGCAGTGTCGAATTGTACCCAGGGGGAGATACGCAGTATTTT.

As concerns this clonotype: This could be a read error, since a much larger clone is one nucleotide away. The J gene is TRBJ2-7, the V gene TRBV20-1; D is perhaps TRBD1 (6 bases). The CDR3 is 15 amino acids. CDR1 is DFQATT and CDR2 is SNEGSKA in the germline V gene (reference sequence). V was trimmed by 0 bases and J by 1 base, leaving 13 bases between them. In DNA form, the CDR3 reads TGCAGTGCTAGAGACAGGGGAAAGGTATCCTACGAGCAGTACTTC. Encoded protein: CSARDRGKVSYEQYF.

This clonotype has a count of ten or more. The rearrangement uses TRBV5-1 and TRBJ2-2, with D tentatively TRBD1 (6 bases). The CDR3 covers 15 residues. Germline loops: CDR1 SGHRS, CDR2 YFSETQ. Trimming cost V 2 bases and J 3 bases, with 11 bases left between them. In nucleotides, the CDR3 is TGCGCCAGCAGCTTAGAGGCAGGGGACACCGGGGAGCTGTTTTTT. This codes for CASSLEAGDTGELFF.

The CDR3 DNA reads TGCGCCAGCAGCTTGGCCGGCCCGGGGACCACCGGGAGCACCTTC. Translating it yields CASSLAGPGTTGSTF. The chain uses TRBV5-1 and TRBJ1-2, with D perhaps matching TRBD1 (5 bases). V lost 0 bases and J 13 bases, leaving 22 bases between the germline ends. CDR1 is SGHRS and CDR2 is YFSETQ in the germline V gene. The CDR3 loop spans 15 amino acids.

The chain joins TRBV28 to TRBJ2-3; TRBD2 matches at 8 bases. Germline V gene lookup returns CDR1 MDHEN and CDR2 SYDVKM. This CDR3 region has 19 residues. The ends lost 3 bases at V and 6 bases at J; junction bases unmatched: 20. The CDR3 bases are TGTGCCAGCAGTTTCCACAACTGGCATAGCGGGACACGGGGGGATACGCAGTATTTT. It yields the protein CASSFHNWHSGTRGDTQYF.

This clonotype occurred many times. The DNA of the CDR3 is TGTGCCAGCAGCGTAGGGCCGGAGGGCTACGAGCAGTACTTC. Encoded protein: CASSVGPEGYEQYF. V is TRBV9 and J is TRBJ2-7, with D possibly matching TRBD2 (6 bases). This CDR3 has 14 amino acids. V lost 0 bases to trimming and J lost 3 bases, with 10 bases between them. Germline CDR1 reads SGDLS; CDR2 reads YYNGEE. Full variable domain (outside the CDR3, taken from reference TRBV9 and TRBJ2-7): DSGVTQTPKHLITATGQRVTLRCSPRSGDLSVYWYQQSLDQGLQFLIQYYNGEERAKGNILERFSAQQFPDLHSELNLSSLELGDSALYFCASSVGPEGYEQYFGPGTRLTVT.

The genes are TRBV12-3 or TRBV12-4 and TRBJ2-3, with TRBD1 matching over 9 bases. Trimming took 4 bases from V and 1 from J; bases not matched to a gene: 0. CDR3 length equals 14 residues. CDR3 nucleotides: TGTGCCAGCAGTTGGACAGGGGGCACAGATACGCAGTATTTT. Its protein is CASSWTGGTDTQYF.

This chain connects TRBV6-5 to TRBJ2-7, with 8 bases fitting TRBD1. The V and J ends lost 7 bases and 7 bases, in that order; junction bases with no gene match: 9. Germline V gene sequence: CDR1 MNHEY, CDR2 SVGAGI. The CDR3 is made up of 13 amino acids. The CDR3 coding sequence is TGTGCCAGCACCCCCGACAGGGGTGAGGAGCAGTACTTC. Its translation is CASTPDRGEEQYF.

This clonotype has at least ten counts. V is TRBV5-1 and J is TRBJ1-6; 8 nucleotides align to TRBD1. V gave up 4 bases and J gave up 7 bases; unmatched junction bases: 10. Germline V gene sequence: CDR1 SGHRS, CDR2 YFSETQ. The CDR3 is made up of 16 amino acids. The CDR3 DNA is TGCGCCAGCAGCCGCACCACAGGGGGTGAAAATTCACCCCTCCACTTT. Residues: CASSRTTGGENSPLHF. Full variable domain (remainder filled in from reference TRBV5-1 and TRBJ1-6): KAGVTQTPRYLIKTRGQQVTLSCSPISGHRSVSWYQQTPGQGLQFLFEYFSETQRNKGNFPGRFSGRQFSNSRSEMNVSTLELGDSALYLCASSRTTGGENSPLHFGNGTRLTVT.

This clonotype has ten or more counts. The chain is built from TRBV20-1 and TRBJ2-7; 12 bases are shared with TRBD2. V lost 7 bases to trimming and J lost 0 bases; unmatched junction nucleotides: 4. Germline CDR1 is DFQATT and CDR2 is SNEGSKA (reference sequence). The CDR3 sequence is 14 residues long. CDR3 DNA sequence: TGCAGTGTCCCGACTAGCGGGAGCTCCTACGAGCAGTACTTC. Its translation: CSVPTSGSSYEQYF.

The V gene is TRBV3-1, the J gene TRBJ2-1; 8 nucleotides line up with TRBD2. This CDR3 spans 14 amino acids. Germline values: CDR1 LGHDT, CDR2 YNNKEL (reference sequence). V was pared by 3 bases and J by 3 bases, with 1 base of the junction left unmatched. The CDR3 nucleotides read TGTGCCAGCAGCCAGCGGGGGGACTACAATGAGCAGTTCTTC. Amino acid sequence: CASSQRGDYNEQFF.

This clonotype was detected ten times or more. In nucleotides, the CDR3 is TGCAGTGCTAGAGAGCCGAAACTCCGGGCCAATGAGCAGTTCTTC. Protein sequence: CSAREPKLRANEQFF. This chain joins TRBV20-1 and TRBJ2-1, with D unclear. The germline CDR1 and CDR2 sequences are DFQATT and SNEGSKA (reference sequence). V was pared by 0 bases and J by 6 bases, with 15 bases between. CDR3 length: 15 residues.

This clonotype was seen ten or more times. The V gene is TRBV20-1, the J gene TRBJ1-6; the D gene is possibly TRBD1 (5 bases). The CDR3 is 13 amino acids. CDR1 and CDR2 (germline): DFQATT, SNEGSKA (reference sequence). The V gene lost 1 base and the J gene lost 10 bases, with 11 bases spanning the gap. This CDR3 is CSARVREYSPLHF. DNA of the CDR3: TGCAGTGCTAGAGTCAGGGAGTACTCACCCCTCCACTTT.

The chain links TRBV19 to TRBJ1-2; D call uncertain. Trimming removed 7 bases from V and 3 bases from J, with 6 bases in between. Germline V gene sequence: CDR1 LNHDA, CDR2 SQIVND (reference sequence). This CDR3 is built from 11 residues. CDR3 nucleotides: TGTGCCAGTAAGGCAGACTATGGCTACACCTTC. Translating gives CASKADYGYTF.

The chain joins TRBV3-1 to TRBJ1-4, with 7 bases matching TRBD1. This CDR3 contains 14 residues. Germline V gene data show CDR1 as LGHDT and CDR2 as YNNKEL (reference sequence). V shed 3 bases, J shed 7 bases, and the junction held 5 bases outside the gene matches. CDR3 nucleotide sequence: TGTGCCAGCAGCCAGACAGGGTTGTCTGAAAAACTGTTTTTT. Residues: CASSQTGLSEKLFF. Combining the CDR3 with reference TRBV3-1 and TRBJ1-4 gives the whole variable domain DTAVSQTPKYLVTQMGNDKSIKCEQNLGHDTMYWYKQDSKKFLKIMFSYNNKELIINETVPNRFSPKSPDKAHLNLHINSLELGDSAVYFCASSQTGLSEKLFFGSGTQLSVL.

This clonotype was counted at least ten times. At one of its ends the junction is not consistent with the germline gene, which may arise from a read error. The V gene is TRBV2, the J gene TRBJ1-1, with a possible D match to TRBD1 (6 bases). Germline loops: CDR1 SNHLY, CDR2 FYNNEI. The CDR3 sequence is 14 residues long. The CDR3 reads CASILSRGHTEAFF. The DNA for the CDR3 is TGTGCCAGCATTTTGTCCAGGGGTCACACCGAAGCTTTCTTT.

This clonotype was recorded at least ten times. CDR3 sequence (DNA): TGTGCCAGCAGTTTCCCCCCTGGAAACACCATATATTTT. Its translation is CASSFPPGNTIYF. The V and J genes are TRBV12-3 or TRBV12-4 and TRBJ1-3, with D unclear. The CDR3 length is 13 residues. V shed 3 bases and J shed 2 bases, with 5 bases lying between them.

This clonotype was detected only once. This chain uses TRBV5-1 with TRBJ1-3; 7 bases align to TRBD1. The trim removed 4 bases at V and 0 bases at J, leaving 4 bases unmatched. Germline V CDR1 and CDR2: SGHRS, YFSETQ. This CDR3 is 15 amino acids long. CDR3 sequence reads: CASSLGTASGNTIYF. Written as DNA, the CDR3 is TGCGCCAGCAGCCTTGGGACAGCCTCTGGAAACACCATATATTTT.

In its sample, this clonotype was seen a few times. The CDR3 loop reads CASSTTGTGVTDTQYF. Here the CDR3 DNA reads TGTGCCAGCTCAACGACGGGGACAGGGGTCACAGATACGCAGTATTTT. This chain uses TRBV18 with TRBJ2-3, with 10 nucleotides matching TRBD1. The length of the CDR3 is 16 residues. CDR1 is KGHSH and CDR2 is LQKENI in the germline V gene. V shed 5 bases, J shed 2 bases, and the junction held 7 bases outside the gene matches.

The sample holds many counts of this clonotype. J is TRBJ2-1 and V is TRBV20-1; 12 nucleotides match TRBD2. Germline V gene lookup returns CDR1 DFQATT and CDR2 SNEGSKA (reference sequence). With V trimmed by 5 bases and J by 5 bases, 4 bases remained unmatched. The CDR3 spans 14 residues. The CDR3 bases are TGCAGTGCTCTAGCGGGGGGGGCCGACAATGAGCAGTTCTTC. It is translated as CSALAGGADNEQFF.

This clonotype has at least ten counts. The chain is built from TRBV7-3 and TRBJ2-3; 12 bases align to TRBD2. V lost 5 bases to trimming and J lost 3 bases; unmatched junction nucleotides: 15. CDR1 is SGHTA and CDR2 is FQGTGA in the germline V gene. The CDR3 is made up of 19 amino acids. The CDR3 DNA follows: TGTGCCAGCAGCCCCGGGGGGCTAGCGGGGGGGCCGGAGACAGATACGCAGTATTTT. Protein product: CASSPGGLAGGPETDTQYF.

At least ten counts were recorded for this clonotype. The chain employs TRBV12-3 or TRBV12-4 and TRBJ2-7; possible D gene TRBD1, 6 bases. The CDR3 consists of 12 residues. V was shortened by 5 bases and J by 4 bases, with 9 bases between the two germline ends. The CDR3 coding sequence is TGTGCCAGCAGTCCTACAGGGTACGAGCAGTACGTC. It encodes CASSPTGYEQYV.

This clonotype was seen at least ten times. The V call is TRBV20-1, the J call TRBJ2-1, with D hard to call. Germline-derived CDR1 and CDR2 are DFQATT and SNEGSKA (reference sequence). The V end was cut by 1 base, the J end by 3 bases, with 10 bases between. This CDR3 comprises 14 residues. The CDR3: CSARAAALYNEQFF. The DNA for the CDR3 is TGCAGTGCTAGAGCAGCAGCGCTCTACAATGAGCAGTTCTTC.

Many counts were recorded for this clonotype. V gene TRBV27 combines with J gene TRBJ2-1; 8 nucleotides match TRBD1. Per the germline V gene, CDR1 is MNHEY and CDR2 is SMNVEV (reference sequence). V shed 3 bases, J shed 6 bases, and the junction held 4 bases outside the gene matches. There are 14 residues in the CDR3. The CDR3 loop reads CASSFRDRPNEQFF. The CDR3 DNA is TGTGCCAGCAGTTTCCGGGACAGGCCCAATGAGCAGTTCTTC.